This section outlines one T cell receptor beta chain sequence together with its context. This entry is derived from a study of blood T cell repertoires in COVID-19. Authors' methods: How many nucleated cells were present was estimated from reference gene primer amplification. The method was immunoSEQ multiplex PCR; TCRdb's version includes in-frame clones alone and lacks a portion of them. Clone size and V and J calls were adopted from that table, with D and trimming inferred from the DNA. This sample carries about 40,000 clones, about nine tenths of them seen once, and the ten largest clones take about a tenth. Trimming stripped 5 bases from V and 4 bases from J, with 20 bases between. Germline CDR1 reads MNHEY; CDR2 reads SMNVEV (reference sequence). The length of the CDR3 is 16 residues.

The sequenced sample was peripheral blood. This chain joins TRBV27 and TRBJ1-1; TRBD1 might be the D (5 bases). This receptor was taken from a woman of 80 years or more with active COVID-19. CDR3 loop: CASSKLYGGEGTEAFF. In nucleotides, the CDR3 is TGTGCCAGCAGTAAACTATACGGGGGTGAGGGCACTGAAGCTTTCTTT.